This is a list of T cell receptor beta chains from one sample in a study of OX40 agonist ivuxolimab in advanced cancers. Sequenced by immunoSEQ multiplex PCR; TCRdb stores in-frame clones only, minus some. This sample has around 26,000 clones, with 70% to 90% found just once. Sequences were derived from CD4+ or CD8+ T cells sorted from blood, sampled in a trial of the OX40 agonist ivuxolimab. These receptor sequences come from an adult with an advanced solid tumor such as melanoma, head and neck, liver or kidney cancer. Each CDR3 is given with its conserved first and last residue. The D gene is left open where the match is weak. Size is omitted from some rows. Given values are once, few, many or a class for expanded clones.

v_gene,abundance,j_gene,d_gene,CDR3nt,CDR3aa
TRBV2,.,TRBJ1-5,TRBD1,TGTGCCAGCAGCTATGGGACAGGGGGGCAGCCCCAGCATTTT,CASSYGTGGQPQHF
TRBV7-9,.,TRBJ1-1,.,TGTGCCAGCAGCCCACCATGGGGGGCCTTGAACACTGAAGCTTTCTTT,CASSPPWGALNTEAFF
TRBV6-5,.,TRBJ1-1,.,TGTGCCAGCAGTTTGAACTGGGGATCGAACACTGAAGCTTTCTTT,CASSLNWGSNTEAFF
TRBV5-6,.,TRBJ1-1,.,TGTGCCAGCAGCAGTGGACAGACTTTAGCTTTCTTT,CASSSGQTLAFF
TRBV7-9,.,TRBJ1-4,.,TGTGCCAGCAGCCCCCCGGCTGGGTTAACTAATGAAAAACTGTTTTTT,CASSPPAGLTNEKLFF
TRBV16,.,TRBJ1-1,.,TGTGCCAGCAGCCAATCATCCACTGAAGCTTTCTTT,CASSQSSTEAFF
TRBV19,.,TRBJ2-2,.,TGTGCCAGTAGTATAGCAGTTCCAACCGGGGAGCTGTTTTTT,CASSIAVPTGELFF
TRBV4-3,.,TRBJ2-7,.,TGCGCCAGCAGCCAAGATTTTACAGCTCAGTACGAGCAGTACTTC,CASSQDFTAQYEQYF
TRBV6-1,.,TRBJ1-2,.,TGTGCCAGCAGTGAGATTCTTAACTATGGCTACACCTTC,CASSEILNYGYTF
TRBV28,once,TRBJ2-5,TRBD1,TGTGCCAGCAGTGCGACAGGGGGCGCGGGGGAGACCCAGTACTTC,CASSATGGAGETQYF
TRBV7-6,.,TRBJ2-7,TRBD1,TGTGCCAGCAGCCCGAGGACAGGGCCCTCCTACGAGCAGTACTTC,CASSPRTGPSYEQYF
TRBV2,once,TRBJ2-2,TRBD2,TGTGCCACCCTGGGGACTAGCGGGAGAGGATACACCGGGGAGCTGTTTTTT,CATLGTSGRGYTGELFF
TRBV28,.,TRBJ2-5,.,TGTGCCAGCACCCTCGACCTCCAAGAGACCCAGTACTTC,CASTLDLQETQYF
TRBV6-5,.,TRBJ2-7,.,TGTGCCAGCAGTTCCGGGACTCCGGGAACTGAGCAGTACTTC,CASSSGTPGTEQYF
TRBV4-2,few,TRBJ2-7,.,TGTGCCAGCAGCCAAGGCGCGGACTCCTACGAGCAGTACTTC,CASSQGADSYEQYF
TRBV9,.,TRBJ2-1,TRBD1,TGTGCCAGCAGCGCCCCCAGTATCCCGGGACAGCTCAATGAGCAGTTCTTC,CASSAPSIPGQLNEQFF
TRBV4-1,.,TRBJ2-7,TRBD1,TGCGCCAGCAGCCTTGGGACAGGAGTTTTCGAGCAGTACTTC,CASSLGTGVFEQYF
TRBV19,.,TRBJ1-5,TRBD1,TGTGCCAGTAGTATCGCGACAGGGGAGGGTCAGCCCCAGCATTTT,CASSIATGEGQPQHF
TRBV7-9,.,TRBJ2-3,.,TGTGCCAGCAGCTTTGCGGGTCGGGGGGCCTCGGGAGATACGCAGTATTTT,CASSFAGRGASGDTQYF
TRBV7-9,.,TRBJ1-2,.,TGTGCCAGCAGCTCACCCAGGGATGGCTACACCTTC,CASSSPRDGYTF
TRBV14,few,TRBJ2-7,TRBD2,TGTGCCAGCAGCCCCGCAGCGGGACCCTCCTACGAGCAGTACTTC,CASSPAAGPSYEQYF
TRBV7-3,.,TRBJ2-1,.,TGTGCCAGCAGCTTAAGGGGACGGGAAATCGATGAGCAGTTCTTC,CASSLRGREIDEQFF